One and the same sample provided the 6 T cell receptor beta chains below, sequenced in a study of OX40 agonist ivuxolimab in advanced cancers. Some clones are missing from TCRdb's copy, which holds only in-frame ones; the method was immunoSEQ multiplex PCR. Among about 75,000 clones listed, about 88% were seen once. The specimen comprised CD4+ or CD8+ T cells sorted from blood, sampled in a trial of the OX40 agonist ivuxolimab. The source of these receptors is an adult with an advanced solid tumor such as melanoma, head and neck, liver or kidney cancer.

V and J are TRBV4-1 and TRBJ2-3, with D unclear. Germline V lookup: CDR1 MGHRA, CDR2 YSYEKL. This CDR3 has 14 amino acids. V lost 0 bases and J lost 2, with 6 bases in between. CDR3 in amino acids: CASSQDRTTDTQYF. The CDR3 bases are TGCGCCAGCAGCCAAGATCGGACCACAGATACGCAGTATTTT.

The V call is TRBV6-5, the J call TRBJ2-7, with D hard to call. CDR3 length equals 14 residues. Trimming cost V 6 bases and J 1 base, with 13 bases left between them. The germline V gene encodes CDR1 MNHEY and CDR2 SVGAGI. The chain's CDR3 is CASSPTGASYEQYF. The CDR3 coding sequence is TGTGCCAGCAGCCCCACTGGCGCGTCCTACGAGCAGTACTTC.

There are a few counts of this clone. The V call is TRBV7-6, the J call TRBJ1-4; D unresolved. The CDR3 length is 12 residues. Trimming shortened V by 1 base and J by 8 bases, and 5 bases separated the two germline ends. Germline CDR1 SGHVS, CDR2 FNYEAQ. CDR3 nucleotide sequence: TGTGCCAGCAGCTTAGTGCAGGAAAAACTGTTTTTT. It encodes CASSLVQEKLFF.

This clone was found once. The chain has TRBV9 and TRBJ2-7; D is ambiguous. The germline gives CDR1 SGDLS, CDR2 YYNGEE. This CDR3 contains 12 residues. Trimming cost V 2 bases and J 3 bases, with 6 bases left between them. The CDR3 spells CASSVDGYEQYF. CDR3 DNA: TGTGCCAGCAGCGTCGATGGCTACGAGCAGTACTTC. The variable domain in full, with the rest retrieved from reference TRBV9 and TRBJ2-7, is DSGVTQTPKHLITATGQRVTLRCSPRSGDLSVYWYQQSLDQGLQFLIQYYNGEERAKGNILERFSAQQFPDLHSELNLSSLELGDSALYFCASSVDGYEQYFGPGTRLTVT.

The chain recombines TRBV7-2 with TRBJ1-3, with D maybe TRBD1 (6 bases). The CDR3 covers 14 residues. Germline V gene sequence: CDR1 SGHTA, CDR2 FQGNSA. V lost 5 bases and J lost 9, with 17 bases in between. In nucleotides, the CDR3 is TGTGCCAGCAGCCCCGCCCTAGGGGACATCACCATATATTTT. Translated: CASSPALGDITIYF.

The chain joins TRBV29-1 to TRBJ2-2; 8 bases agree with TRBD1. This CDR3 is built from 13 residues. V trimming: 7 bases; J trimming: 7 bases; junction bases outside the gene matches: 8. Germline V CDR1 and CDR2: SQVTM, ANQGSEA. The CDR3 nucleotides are TGCAGCGGAAGGACAGGGTATGGCGGGGAGCTGTTTTTT. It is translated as CSGRTGYGGELFF.